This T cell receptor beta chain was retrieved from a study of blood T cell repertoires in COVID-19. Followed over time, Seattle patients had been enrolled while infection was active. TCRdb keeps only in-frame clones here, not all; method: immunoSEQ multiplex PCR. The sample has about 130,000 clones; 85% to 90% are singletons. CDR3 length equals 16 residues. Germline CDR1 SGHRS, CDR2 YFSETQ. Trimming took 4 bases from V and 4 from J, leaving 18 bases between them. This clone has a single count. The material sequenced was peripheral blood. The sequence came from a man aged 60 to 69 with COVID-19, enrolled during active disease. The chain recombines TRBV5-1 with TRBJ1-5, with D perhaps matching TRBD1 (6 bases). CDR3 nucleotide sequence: TGCGCCAGCAGCACCGGGACACGGGGACGTAATCAGCCCCAGCATTTT. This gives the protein CASSTGTRGRNQPQHF.